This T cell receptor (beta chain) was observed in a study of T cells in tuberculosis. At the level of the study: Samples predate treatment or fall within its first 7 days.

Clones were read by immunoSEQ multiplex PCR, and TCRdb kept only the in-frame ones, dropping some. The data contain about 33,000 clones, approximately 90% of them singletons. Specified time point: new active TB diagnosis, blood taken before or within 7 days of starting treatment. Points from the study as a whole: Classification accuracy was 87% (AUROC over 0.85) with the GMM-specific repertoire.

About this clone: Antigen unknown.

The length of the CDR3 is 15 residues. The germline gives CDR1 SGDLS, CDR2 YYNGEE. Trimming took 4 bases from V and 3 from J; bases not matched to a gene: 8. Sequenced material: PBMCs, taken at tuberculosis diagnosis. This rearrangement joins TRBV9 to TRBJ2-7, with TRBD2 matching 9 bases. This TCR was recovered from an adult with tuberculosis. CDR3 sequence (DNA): TGTGCCAGCAGCCCGGGGTTAGCGGGAGTCTACGAGCAGTACTTC. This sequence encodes CASSPGLAGVYEQYF.